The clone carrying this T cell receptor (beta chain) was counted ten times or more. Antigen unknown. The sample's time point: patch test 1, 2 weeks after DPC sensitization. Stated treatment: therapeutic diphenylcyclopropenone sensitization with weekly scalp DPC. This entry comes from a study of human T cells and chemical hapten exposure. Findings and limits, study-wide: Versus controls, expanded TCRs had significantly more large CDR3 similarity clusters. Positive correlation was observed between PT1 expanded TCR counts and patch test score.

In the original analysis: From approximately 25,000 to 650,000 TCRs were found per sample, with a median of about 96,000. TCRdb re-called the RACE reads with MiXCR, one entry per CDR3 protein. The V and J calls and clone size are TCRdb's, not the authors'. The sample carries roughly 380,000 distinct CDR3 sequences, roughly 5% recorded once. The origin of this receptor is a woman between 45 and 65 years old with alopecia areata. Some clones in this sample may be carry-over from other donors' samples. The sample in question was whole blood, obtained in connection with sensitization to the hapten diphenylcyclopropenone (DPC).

As DNA, the CDR3 is TGTGCCAGCACTGGGGGTCCATTTGATAATTCACCCCTCCACTTT. This codes for CASTGGPFDNSPLHF. The rearrangement joins TRBV6-5 to TRBJ1-6, with D possibly being TRBD1 (5 bases). Germline V gene sequence: CDR1 MNHEY, CDR2 SVGAGI. CDR3 length: 15 amino acids. Trimming stripped 7 bases from V and 5 bases from J, with 15 bases between.